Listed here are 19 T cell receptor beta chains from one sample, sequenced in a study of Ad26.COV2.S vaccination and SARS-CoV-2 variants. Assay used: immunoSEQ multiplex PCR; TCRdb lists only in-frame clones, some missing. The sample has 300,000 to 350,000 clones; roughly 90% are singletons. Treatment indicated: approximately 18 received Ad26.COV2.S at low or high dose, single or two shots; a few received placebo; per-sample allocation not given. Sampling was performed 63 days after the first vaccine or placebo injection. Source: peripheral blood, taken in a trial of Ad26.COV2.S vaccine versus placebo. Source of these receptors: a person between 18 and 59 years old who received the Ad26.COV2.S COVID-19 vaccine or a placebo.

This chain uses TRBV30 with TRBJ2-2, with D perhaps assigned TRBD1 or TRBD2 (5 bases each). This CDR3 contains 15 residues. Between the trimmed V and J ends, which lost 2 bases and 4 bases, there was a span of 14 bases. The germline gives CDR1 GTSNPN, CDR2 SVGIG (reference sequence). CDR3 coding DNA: TGTGCCTGGAGTCCCGGGACCCCGAGCACCGGGGAGCTGTTTTTT. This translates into CAWSPGTPSTGELFF.

Here the CDR3 reads CASSLEQSNTEAFF. The CDR3 DNA is TGTGCCAGCAGCTTAGAACAGTCGAACACTGAAGCTTTCTTT. The rearrangement joins TRBV11-1 to TRBJ1-1; D is undetermined. This CDR3 has 14 residues. V shed 1 base and J shed 1 base, with 7 bases lying between them. The germline V gene encodes CDR1 SGHAT and CDR2 FQDESV (reference sequence).

CDR3 nucleotides: TGCGCCAGCAGCCAGCCGCCTCTTAGGGGGAATTCACCCCTCCACTTT. This codes for CASSQPPLRGNSPLHF. This rearrangement joins TRBV4-1 to TRBJ1-6; a possible D gene is TRBD1 (6 bases). V was clipped by 3 bases and J by 7 bases, with 16 bases between them. The CDR3 length is 16 residues. CDR1 is MGHRA and CDR2 is YSYEKL in the germline V gene.

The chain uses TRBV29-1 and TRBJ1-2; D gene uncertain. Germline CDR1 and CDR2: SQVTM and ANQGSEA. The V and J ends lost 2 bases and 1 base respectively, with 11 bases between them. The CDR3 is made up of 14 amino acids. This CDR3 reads CSVERFQNNYGYTF. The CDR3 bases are TGCAGCGTTGAACGGTTTCAGAATAACTATGGCTACACCTTC.

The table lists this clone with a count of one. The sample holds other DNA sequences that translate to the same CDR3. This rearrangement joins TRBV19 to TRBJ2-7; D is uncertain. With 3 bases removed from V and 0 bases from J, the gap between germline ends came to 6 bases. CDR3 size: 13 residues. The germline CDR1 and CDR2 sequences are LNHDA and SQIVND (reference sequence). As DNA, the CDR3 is TGTGCCAGTAGTATGGCAGGCTCCTACGAGCAGTACTTC. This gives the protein CASSMAGSYEQYF.

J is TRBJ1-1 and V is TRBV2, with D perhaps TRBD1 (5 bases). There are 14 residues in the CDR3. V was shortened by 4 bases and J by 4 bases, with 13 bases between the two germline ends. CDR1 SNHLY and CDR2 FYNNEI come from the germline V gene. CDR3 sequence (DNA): TGTGCCAGCAGTGCCTTTTGGGGGACCACTGAAGCTTTCTTT. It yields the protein CASSAFWGTTEAFF.

The CDR3 region is CASSVLQFDTGELFF. DNA of the CDR3: TGTGCCAGCAGCGTTCTACAGTTTGACACCGGGGAGCTGTTTTTT. The gene calls are TRBV9 and TRBJ2-2; D not resolved. V was cut by 2 bases and J by 3 bases, with 11 bases left in between. The CDR3 spans 15 residues. The V gene's germline CDR1 is SGDLS and CDR2 YYNGEE.

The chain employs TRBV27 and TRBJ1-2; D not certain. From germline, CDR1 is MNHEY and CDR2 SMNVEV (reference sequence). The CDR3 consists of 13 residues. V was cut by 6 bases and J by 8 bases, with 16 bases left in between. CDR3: CASSERELGGYTF. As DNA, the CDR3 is TGTGCCAGCAGCGAACGGGAACTGGGGGGCTACACCTTC.

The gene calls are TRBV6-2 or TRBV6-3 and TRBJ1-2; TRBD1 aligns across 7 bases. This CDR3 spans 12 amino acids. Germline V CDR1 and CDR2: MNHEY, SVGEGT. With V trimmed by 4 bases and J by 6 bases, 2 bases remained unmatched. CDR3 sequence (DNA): TGTGCCAGCAGTTCAGGGGGTCATGGCTACACCTTC. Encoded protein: CASSSGGHGYTF.

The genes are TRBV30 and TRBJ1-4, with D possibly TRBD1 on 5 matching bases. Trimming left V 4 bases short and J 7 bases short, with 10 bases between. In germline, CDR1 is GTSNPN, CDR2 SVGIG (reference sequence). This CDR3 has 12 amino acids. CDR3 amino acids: CAWNRGGEKLFF. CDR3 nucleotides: TGTGCCTGGAATAGGGGAGGTGAAAAACTGTTTTTT.

CDR3 in amino acids: CASSPGTSGSRRNEQFF. In nucleotides, the CDR3 is TGCGCCAGCAGCCCCGGGACTAGCGGGAGTAGGAGGAATGAGCAGTTCTTC. The chain couples TRBV5-1 to TRBJ2-1; the match to TRBD2 covers 14 bases. The length of the CDR3 is 17 residues. Trimming at V came to 4 bases and at J to 7 bases, leaving 10 bases not matched to a gene. Germline loops: CDR1 SGHRS, CDR2 YFSETQ. Using reference TRBV5-1 and TRBJ2-1 for the parts outside the CDR3, the full variable domain is KAGVTQTPRYLIKTRGQQVTLSCSPISGHRSVSWYQQTPGQGLQFLFEYFSETQRNKGNFPGRFSGRQFSNSRSEMNVSTLELGDSALYLCASSPGTSGSRRNEQFFGPGTRLTVL.

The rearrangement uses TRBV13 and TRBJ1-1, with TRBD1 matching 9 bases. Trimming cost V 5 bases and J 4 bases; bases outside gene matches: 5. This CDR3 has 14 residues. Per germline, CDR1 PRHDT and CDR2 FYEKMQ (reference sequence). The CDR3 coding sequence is TGTGCCAGCAGCCTACAGGGGGCGGGCACTGAAGCTTTCTTT. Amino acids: CASSLQGAGTEAFF.

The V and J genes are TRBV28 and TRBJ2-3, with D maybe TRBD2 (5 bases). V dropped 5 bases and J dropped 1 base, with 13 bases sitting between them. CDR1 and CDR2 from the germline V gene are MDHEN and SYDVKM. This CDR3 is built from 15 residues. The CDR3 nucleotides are TGTGCCAGCAGTGTTACTAGTGTGGGCACAGATACGCAGTATTTT. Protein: CASSVTSVGTDTQYF.

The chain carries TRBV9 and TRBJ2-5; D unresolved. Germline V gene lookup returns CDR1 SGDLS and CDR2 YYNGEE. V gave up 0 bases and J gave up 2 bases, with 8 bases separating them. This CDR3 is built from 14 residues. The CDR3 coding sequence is TGTGCCAGCAGCGTAGGGGCGGATCAAGAGACCCAGTACTTC. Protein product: CASSVGADQETQYF.

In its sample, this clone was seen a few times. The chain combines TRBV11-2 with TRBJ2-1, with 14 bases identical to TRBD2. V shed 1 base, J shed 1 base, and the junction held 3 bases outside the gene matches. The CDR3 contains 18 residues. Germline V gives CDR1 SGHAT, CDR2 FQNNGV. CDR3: CASSLGTSGRQSYNEQFF. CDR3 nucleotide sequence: TGTGCCAGCAGCTTAGGGACTAGCGGGAGGCAGTCCTACAATGAGCAGTTCTTC.

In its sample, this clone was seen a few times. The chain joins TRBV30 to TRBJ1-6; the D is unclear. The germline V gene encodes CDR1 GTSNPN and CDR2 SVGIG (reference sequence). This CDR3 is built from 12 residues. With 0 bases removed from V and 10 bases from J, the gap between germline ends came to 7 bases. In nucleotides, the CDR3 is TGTGCCTGGAGTGTAGAACGCTCACCCCTCCACTTT. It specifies CAWSVERSPLHF.

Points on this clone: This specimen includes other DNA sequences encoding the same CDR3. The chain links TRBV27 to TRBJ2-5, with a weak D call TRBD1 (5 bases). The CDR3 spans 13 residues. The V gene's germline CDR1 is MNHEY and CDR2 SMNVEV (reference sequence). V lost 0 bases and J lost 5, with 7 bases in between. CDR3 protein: CASSLSKGETQYF. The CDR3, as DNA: TGTGCCAGCAGTTTATCAAAGGGGGAGACCCAGTACTTC.

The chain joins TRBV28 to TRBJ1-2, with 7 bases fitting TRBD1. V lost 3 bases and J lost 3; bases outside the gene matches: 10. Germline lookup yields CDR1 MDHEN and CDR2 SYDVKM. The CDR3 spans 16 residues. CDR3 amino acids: CASSFSDGGQYYGYTF. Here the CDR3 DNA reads TGTGCCAGCAGTTTTTCTGATGGGGGACAGTACTATGGCTACACCTTC.

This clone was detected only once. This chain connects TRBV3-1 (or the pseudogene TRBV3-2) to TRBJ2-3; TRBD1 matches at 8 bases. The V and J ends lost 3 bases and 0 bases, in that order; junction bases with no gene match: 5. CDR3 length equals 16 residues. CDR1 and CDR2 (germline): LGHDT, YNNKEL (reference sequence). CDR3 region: CASSHRDRRSTDTQYF. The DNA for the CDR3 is TGTGCCAGCAGCCACCGGGACAGGCGGAGCACAGATACGCAGTATTTT.